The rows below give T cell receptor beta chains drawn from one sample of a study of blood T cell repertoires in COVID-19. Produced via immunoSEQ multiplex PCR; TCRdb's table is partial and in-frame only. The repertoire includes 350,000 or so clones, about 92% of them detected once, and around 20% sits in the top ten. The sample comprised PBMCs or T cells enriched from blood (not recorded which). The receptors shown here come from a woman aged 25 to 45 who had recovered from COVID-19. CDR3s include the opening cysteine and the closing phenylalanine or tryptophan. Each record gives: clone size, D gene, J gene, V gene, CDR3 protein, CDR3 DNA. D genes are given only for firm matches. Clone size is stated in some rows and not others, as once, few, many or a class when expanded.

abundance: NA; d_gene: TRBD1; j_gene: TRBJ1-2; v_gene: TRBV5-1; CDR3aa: CASRPGTGKVGYTF; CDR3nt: TGCGCCAGCAGACCCGGGACAGGGAAGGTTGGCTACACCTTC
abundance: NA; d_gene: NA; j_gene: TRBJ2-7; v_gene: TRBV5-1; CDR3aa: CASSLDNSYEQYF; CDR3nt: TGCGCCAGCAGCTTGGACAATTCCTACGAGCAGTACTTC
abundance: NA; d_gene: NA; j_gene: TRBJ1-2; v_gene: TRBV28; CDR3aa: CASSSSSYGYTF; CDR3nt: TGTGCCAGCAGTTCTAGTTCGTATGGCTACACCTTC
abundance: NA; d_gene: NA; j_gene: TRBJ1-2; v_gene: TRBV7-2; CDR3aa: CASSPMTANYGYTF; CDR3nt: TGTGCCAGCAGCCCGATGACAGCTAACTATGGCTACACCTTC
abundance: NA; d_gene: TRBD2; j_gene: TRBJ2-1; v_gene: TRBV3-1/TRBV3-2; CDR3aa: CASSPGTSGGWANEQFF; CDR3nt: TGTGCCAGCAGCCCCGGGACTAGCGGGGGATGGGCCAATGAGCAGTTCTTC
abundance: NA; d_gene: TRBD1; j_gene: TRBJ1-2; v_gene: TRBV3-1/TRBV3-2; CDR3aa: CASSQEDRGGGYTF; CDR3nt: TGTGCCAGCAGCCAAGAGGACAGGGGAGGAGGCTACACCTTC
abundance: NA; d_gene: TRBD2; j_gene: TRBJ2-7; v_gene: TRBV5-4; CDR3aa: CASSDGLAGGYEQYF; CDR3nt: TGTGCCAGCAGCGATGGACTAGCGGGAGGCTACGAGCAGTACTTC
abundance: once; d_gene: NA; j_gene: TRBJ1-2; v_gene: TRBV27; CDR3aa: CASRIRVNYGYTF; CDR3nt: TGTGCCAGCAGGATCAGGGTAAACTATGGCTACACCTTC
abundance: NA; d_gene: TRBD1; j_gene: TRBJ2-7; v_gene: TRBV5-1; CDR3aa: CASSPGQGSYEQYF; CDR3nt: TGCGCCAGCAGCCCGGGACAGGGATCCTACGAGCAGTACTTC
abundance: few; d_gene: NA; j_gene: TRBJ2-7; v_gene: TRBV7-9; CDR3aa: CASSVGQGLGEQYF; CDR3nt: TGTGCCAGCAGCGTGGGGCAGGGCCTTGGAGAGCAGTACTTC
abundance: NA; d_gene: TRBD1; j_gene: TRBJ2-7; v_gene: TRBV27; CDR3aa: CASSRWDRGYEQYF; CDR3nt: TGTGCCAGCAGTCGTTGGGACAGGGGCTACGAGCAGTACTTC
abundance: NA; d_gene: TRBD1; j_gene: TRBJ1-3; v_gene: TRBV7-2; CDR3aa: CASSARQGTGNTIYF; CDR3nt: TGTGCCAGCAGCGCGAGACAGGGTACTGGAAACACCATATATTTT
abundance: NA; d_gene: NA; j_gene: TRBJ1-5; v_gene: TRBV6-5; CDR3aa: CASSYGGGNQPQHF; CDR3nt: TGTGCCAGCAGTTACGGAGGGGGCAATCAGCCCCAGCATTTT
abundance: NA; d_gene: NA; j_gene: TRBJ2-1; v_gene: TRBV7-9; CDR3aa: CASVRGTYNEQFF; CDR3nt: TGTGCCAGCGTGAGGGGGACCTACAATGAGCAGTTCTTC
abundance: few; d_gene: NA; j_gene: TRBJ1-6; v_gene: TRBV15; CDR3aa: CATSRDPDPGNSPLHF; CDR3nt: TGTGCCACCAGCAGAGATCCTGACCCAGGAAATTCACCCCTCCACTTT
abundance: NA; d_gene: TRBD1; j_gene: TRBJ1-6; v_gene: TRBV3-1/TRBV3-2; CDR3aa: CASSHGTENSPLHF; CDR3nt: TGTGCCAGCAGCCATGGGACAGAAAATTCACCCCTCCACTTT
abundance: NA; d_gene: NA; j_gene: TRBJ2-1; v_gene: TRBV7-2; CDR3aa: CASSPSWGLRYNEQFF; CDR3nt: TGTGCCAGCAGCCCGAGCTGGGGACTGAGATACAATGAGCAGTTCTTC
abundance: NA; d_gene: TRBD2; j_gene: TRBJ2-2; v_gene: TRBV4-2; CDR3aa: CASSQEQLAGVNTGELFF; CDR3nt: TGTGCCAGCAGCCAAGAACAACTAGCGGGGGTGAACACCGGGGAGCTGTTTTTT
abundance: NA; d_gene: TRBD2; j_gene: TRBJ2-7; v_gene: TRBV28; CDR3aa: CASSLRTSGRGEQYF; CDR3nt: TGTGCCAGCAGTTTACGCACTAGCGGGAGGGGTGAGCAGTACTTC
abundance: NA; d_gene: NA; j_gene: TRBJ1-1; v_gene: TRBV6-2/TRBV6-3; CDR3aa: CASSPSGYPAFF; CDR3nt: TGTGCCAGCAGTCCCTCAGGGTACCCGGCTTTCTTT
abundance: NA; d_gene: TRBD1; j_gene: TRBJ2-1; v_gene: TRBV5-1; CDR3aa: CASSITGQRNLWFF; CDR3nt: TGCGCCAGCAGCATTACGGGACAGAGGAACCTATGGTTCTTC
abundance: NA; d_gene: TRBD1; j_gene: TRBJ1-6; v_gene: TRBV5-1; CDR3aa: CASSLDAPGQSNSPLHF; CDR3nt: TGCGCCAGCAGCCTCGACGCACCGGGACAGTCTAATTCACCCCTCCACTTT
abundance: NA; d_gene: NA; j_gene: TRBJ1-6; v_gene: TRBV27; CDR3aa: CASIPGYSPLHF; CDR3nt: TGTGCCAGCATCCCAGGGTATTCACCCCTCCACTTT
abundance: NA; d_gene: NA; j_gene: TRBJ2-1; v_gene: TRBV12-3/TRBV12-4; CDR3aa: CASSSSTRHEQFF; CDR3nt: TGTGCCAGCAGTTCCTCAACTAGGCATGAGCAGTTCTTC
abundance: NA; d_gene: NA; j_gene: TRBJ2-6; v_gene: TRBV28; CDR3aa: CASSLYSSGANVLTF; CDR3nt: TGTGCCAGCAGTTTATACAGCTCTGGGGCCAACGTCCTGACTTTC
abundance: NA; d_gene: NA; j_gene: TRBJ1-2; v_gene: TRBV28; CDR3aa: CASSPGGVYGYTF; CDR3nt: TGTGCCAGCAGTCCGGGCGGGGTCTATGGCTACACCTTC
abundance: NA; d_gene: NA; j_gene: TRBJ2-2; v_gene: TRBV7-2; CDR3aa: CASSHPSDTGELFF; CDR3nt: TGTGCCAGCAGTCACCCCAGTGACACCGGGGAGCTGTTTTTT
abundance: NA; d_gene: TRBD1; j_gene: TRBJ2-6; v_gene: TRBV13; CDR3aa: CASTWRDRAGANVLTF; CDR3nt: TGTGCCAGCACCTGGCGAGACAGGGCTGGGGCCAACGTCCTGACTTTC
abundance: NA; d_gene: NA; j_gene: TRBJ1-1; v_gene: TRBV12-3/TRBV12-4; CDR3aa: CASSLEGGTEAFF; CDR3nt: TGTGCCAGCAGTTTAGAGGGAGGAACTGAAGCTTTCTTT
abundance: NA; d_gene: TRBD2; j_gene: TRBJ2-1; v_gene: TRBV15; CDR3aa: CATSSVAGGPDEQFF; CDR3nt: TGTGCCACCAGCAGTGTAGCGGGAGGGCCCGATGAGCAGTTCTTC
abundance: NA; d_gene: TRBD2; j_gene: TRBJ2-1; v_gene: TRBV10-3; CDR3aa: CAISPRTSGRSDEQFF; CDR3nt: TGTGCCATCAGTCCGAGGACTAGCGGGAGGAGTGATGAGCAGTTCTTC
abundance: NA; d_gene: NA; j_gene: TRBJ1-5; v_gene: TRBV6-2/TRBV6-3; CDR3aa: CASSYSRQYSNQPQHF; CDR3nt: TGTGCCAGCAGTTACTCGAGACAGTATAGCAATCAGCCCCAGCATTTT
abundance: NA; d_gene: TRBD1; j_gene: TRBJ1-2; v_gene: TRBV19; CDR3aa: CASSIQGANYGYTF; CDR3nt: TGTGCCAGTAGTATCCAGGGGGCTAACTATGGCTACACCTTC
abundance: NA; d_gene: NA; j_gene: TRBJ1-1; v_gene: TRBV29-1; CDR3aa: CSVAISMNTEAFF; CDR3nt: TGCAGCGTTGCTATTAGTATGAACACTGAAGCTTTCTTT
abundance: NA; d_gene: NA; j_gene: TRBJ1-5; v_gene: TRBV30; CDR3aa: CAWSVKGYNQPQHF; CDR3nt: TGTGCCTGGAGTGTAAAGGGGTACAATCAGCCCCAGCATTTT
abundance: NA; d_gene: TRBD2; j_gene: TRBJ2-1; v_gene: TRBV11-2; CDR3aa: CASSLDLGGSWSNEQFF; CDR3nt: TGTGCCAGCAGCTTAGATCTTGGCGGGAGTTGGAGCAATGAGCAGTTCTTC
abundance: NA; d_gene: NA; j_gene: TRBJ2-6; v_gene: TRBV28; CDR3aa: CASSPGFGANVLTF; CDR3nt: TGTGCCAGCAGCCCGGGGTTTGGGGCCAACGTCCTGACTTTC
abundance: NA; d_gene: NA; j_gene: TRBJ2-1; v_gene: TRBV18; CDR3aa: CASSPPRPHSNEQFF; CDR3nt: TGTGCCAGCTCACCACCACGGCCCCACAGCAATGAGCAGTTCTTC
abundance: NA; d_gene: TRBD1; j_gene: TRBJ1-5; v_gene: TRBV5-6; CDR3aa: CASSFGTGERPQHF; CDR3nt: TGTGCCAGCAGCTTTGGGACAGGGGAAAGGCCCCAGCATTTT
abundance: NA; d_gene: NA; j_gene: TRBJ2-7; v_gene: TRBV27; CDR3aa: CASRNGGWEQYF; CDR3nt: TGTGCCTCCCGGAATGGGGGGTGGGAGCAGTACTTC
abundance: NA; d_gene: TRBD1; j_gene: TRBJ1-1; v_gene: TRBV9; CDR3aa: CASSVGVGGEVIRNTEAFF; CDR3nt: TGTGCCAGCAGCGTAGGCGTAGGGGGCGAGGTCATAAGGAACACTGAAGCTTTCTTT
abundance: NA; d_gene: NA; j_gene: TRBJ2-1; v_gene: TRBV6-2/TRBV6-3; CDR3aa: CASSYSIRDNEQFF; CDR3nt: TGTGCCAGCAGTTACTCGATACGAGACAATGAGCAGTTCTTC
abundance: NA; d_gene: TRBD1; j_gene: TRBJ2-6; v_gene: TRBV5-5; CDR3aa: CASSPGQSSSGANVLTF; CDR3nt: TGTGCCAGCAGTCCGGGACAGTCCTCTTCTGGGGCCAACGTCCTGACTTTC
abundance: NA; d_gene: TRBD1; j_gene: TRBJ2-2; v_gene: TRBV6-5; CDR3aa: CATHRGGNTGELFF; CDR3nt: TGTGCCACACACAGGGGTGGGAACACCGGGGAGCTGTTTTTT
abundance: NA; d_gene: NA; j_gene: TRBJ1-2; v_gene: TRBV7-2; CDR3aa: CASSLELLDGYTF; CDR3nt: TGTGCCAGCAGCTTAGAGCTTCTCGATGGCTACACCTTC
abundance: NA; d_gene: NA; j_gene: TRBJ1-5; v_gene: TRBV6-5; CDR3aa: CASSLRRGYQPQHF; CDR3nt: TGTGCCAGCAGTTTACGACGGGGGTATCAGCCCCAGCATTTT
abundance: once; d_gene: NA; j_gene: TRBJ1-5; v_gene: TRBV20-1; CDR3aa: CSASRLYSNQPQHF; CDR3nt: TGCAGTGCTAGTAGACTATATAGCAATCAGCCCCAGCATTTT
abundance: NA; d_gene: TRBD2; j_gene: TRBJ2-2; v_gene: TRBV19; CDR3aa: CASRVAGGDTGELFF; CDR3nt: TGTGCCAGTAGGGTAGCGGGAGGCGACACCGGGGAGCTGTTTTTT
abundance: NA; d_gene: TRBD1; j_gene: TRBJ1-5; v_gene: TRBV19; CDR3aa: CASAATGDGPRRNQPQHF; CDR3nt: TGTGCCTCAGCGGCCACAGGGGATGGTCCCCGCCGCAATCAGCCCCAGCATTTT
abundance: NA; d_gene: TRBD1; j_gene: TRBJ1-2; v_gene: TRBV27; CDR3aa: CASSSTGTGYGYTF; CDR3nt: TGTGCCAGCAGTTCCACCGGGACAGGCTATGGCTACACCTTC
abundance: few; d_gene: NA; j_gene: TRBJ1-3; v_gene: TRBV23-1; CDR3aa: CASSQGRTRPGNTIYF; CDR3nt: TGCGCCAGCAGTCAAGGGAGGACTAGACCTGGAAACACCATATATTTT
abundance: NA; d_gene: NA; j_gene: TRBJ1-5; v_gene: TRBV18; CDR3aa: CASSRRGGDSNQPQHF; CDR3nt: TGTGCCAGCTCACGCCGGGGAGGAGATAGCAATCAGCCCCAGCATTTT
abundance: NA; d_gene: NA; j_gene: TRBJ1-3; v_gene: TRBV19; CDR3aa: CASTQWSSGNTIYF; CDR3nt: TGTGCCAGCACCCAATGGAGCTCTGGAAACACCATATATTTT
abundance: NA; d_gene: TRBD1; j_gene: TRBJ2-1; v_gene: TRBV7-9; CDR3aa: CASSLGNRGKQFF; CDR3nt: TGTGCCAGCAGCTTAGGGAACAGGGGCAAGCAGTTCTTC
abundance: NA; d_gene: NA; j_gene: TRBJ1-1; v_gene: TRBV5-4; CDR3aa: CASSSGRTSEAFF; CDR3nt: TGTGCCAGCAGCTCTGGACGGACATCTGAAGCTTTCTTT
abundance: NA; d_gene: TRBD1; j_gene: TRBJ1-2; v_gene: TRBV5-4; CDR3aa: CASSRDRNYGYTF; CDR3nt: TGTGCCAGCAGCCGGGACAGGAACTATGGCTACACCTTC
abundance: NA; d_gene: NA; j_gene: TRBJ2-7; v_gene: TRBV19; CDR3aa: CASSIGSALSEQYF; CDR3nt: TGTGCCAGTAGTATAGGGAGTGCCTTAAGCGAGCAGTACTTC
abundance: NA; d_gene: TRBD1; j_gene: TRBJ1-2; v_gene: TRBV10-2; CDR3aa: CASSPDREYGYTF; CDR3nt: TGCGCCAGCAGTCCGGACAGGGAGTATGGCTACACCTTC
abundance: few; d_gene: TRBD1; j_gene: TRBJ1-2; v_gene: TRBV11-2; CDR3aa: CASSPATGDVHGYTF; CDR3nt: TGTGCCAGCAGCCCGGCGACAGGGGATGTCCATGGCTACACCTTC
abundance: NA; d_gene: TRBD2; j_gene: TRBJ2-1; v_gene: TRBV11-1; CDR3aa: CASSLGSGGGNEQFF; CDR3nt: TGTGCCAGCAGCTTGGGGAGCGGGGGGGGCAATGAGCAGTTCTTC